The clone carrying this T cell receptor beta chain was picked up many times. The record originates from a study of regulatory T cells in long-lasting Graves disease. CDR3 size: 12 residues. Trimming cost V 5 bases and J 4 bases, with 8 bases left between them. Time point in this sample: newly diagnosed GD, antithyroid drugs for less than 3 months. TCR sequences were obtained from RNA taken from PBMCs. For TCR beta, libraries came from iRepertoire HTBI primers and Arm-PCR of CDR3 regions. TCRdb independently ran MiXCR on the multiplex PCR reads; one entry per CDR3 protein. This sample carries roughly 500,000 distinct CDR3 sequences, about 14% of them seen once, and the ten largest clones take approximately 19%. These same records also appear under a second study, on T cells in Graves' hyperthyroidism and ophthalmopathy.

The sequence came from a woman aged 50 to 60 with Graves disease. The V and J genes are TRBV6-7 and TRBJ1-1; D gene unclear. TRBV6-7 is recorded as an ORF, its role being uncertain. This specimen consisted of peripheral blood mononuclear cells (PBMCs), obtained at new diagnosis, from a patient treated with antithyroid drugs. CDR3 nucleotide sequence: TGTGCCAGCAGTAACCGACTCACTGAAGCTTTCTTT. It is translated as CASSNRLTEAFF.